The following is a T cell receptor (beta chain) sequence with its context. Antigen unknown. This may stem from a read error, because a much larger clone lies one nucleotide away. Overall study findings and caveats: The TCR gene usage of tumor memory CD4+ T cells clustered together with blood and lymph node memory CD4+ cells and with lymph node naive CD4+ cells. Tumor-infiltrating Treg TCR alpha and beta sequences overlapped most with tumor naive CD4+ T cells, then blood naive. Whole repertoires were not studied in the larger cohort, only one V-J beta rearrangement.

The V segment lost 7 bases and the J segment 7 bases; nucleotides outside the gene matches: 8. CDR1 is SEHNR and CDR2 is FQNEAQ in the germline V gene (reference sequence). The CDR3 consists of 15 residues. After constant-region reverse-primer amplification, full-length variable regions underwent semi-nested PCR with Nested Universal Primer A. TCRdb re-analysed the 5' RACE reads in MiXCR, keeping a single row per CDR3 protein. The data contain about 11,000 distinct CDR3 sequences, around a quarter of them singletons. Treg sorting used a CD4+CD25+CD127-/low gate. The specimen sequenced was Tregs sorted from a lymph node. V usage is TRBV7-9 and J usage is TRBJ2-1, with TRBD2 matching over 12 bases. The TCR was taken from a female donor with breast cancer. DNA for the CDR3: TGTGCCAGCACGAAAGGGACTAGCGGGTGGAATGAGCAGTTCTTC. The encoded protein is CASTKGTSGWNEQFF.